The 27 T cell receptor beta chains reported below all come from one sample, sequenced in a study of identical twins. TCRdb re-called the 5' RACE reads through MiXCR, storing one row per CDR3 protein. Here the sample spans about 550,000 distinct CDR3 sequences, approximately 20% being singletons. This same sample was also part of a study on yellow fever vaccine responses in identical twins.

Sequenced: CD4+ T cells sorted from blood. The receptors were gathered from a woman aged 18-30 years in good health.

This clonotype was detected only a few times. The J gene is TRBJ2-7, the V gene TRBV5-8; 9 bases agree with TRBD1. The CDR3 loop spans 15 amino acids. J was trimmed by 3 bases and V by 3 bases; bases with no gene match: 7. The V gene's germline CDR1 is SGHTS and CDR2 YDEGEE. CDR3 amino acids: CASSSTGTGLYEQYF. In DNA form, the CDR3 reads TGTGCCAGCAGCTCGACCGGGACAGGGCTCTACGAGCAGTACTTC.

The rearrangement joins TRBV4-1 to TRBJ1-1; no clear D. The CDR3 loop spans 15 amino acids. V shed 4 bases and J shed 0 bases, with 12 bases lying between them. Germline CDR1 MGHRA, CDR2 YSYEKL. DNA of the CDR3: TGCGCCAGCAGCCGCGATACGGGGTTGAACACTGAAGCTTTCTTT. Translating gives CASSRDTGLNTEAFF.

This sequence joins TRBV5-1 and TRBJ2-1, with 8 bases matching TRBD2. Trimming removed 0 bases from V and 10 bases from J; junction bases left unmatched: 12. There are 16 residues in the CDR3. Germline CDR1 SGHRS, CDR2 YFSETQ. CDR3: CASSLALAGNPGEQFF. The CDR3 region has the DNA TGCGCCAGCAGCTTGGCGTTAGCGGGAAACCCAGGGGAGCAGTTCTTC.

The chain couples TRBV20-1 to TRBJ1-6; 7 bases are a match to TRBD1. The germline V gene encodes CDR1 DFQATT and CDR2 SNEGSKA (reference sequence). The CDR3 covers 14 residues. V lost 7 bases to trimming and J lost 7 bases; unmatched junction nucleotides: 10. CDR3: CSVFATGRNSPLHF. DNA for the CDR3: TGCAGTGTATTCGCGACAGGGAGAAATTCACCCCTCCACTTT.

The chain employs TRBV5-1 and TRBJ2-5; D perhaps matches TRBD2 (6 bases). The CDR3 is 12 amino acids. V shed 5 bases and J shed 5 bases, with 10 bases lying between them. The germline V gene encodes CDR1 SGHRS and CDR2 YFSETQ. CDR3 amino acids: CASRVREETQYF. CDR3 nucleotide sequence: TGCGCCAGCAGGGTACGGGAGGAGACCCAGTACTTC.

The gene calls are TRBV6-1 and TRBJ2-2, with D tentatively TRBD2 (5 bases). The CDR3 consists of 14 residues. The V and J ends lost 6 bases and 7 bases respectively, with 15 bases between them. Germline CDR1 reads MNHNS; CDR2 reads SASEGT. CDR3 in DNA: TGTGCCAGCAGGATCCCCGGTGGAGGCGGGGAGCTGTTTTTT. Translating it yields CASRIPGGGGELFF.

The CDR3 bases are TGTGCCAGCAGTTCTATAGACAGGGAGGAGGGCGGGAAGCAGTACTTC. This encodes CASSSIDREEGGKQYF. This chain connects TRBV12-3 or TRBV12-4 to TRBJ2-7, with D tentatively TRBD1 (7 bases). Trimming pared 4 bases from V and 8 bases from J, leaving 24 bases between. CDR3 length: 16 residues.

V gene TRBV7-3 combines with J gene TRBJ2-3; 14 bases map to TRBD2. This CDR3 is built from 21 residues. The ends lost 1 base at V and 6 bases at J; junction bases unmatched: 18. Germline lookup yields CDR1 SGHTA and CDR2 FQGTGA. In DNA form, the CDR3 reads TGTGCCAGCAGCTTAATGCCGACCGGGACTAGCGGGAGCTACTTTCAGGATACGCAGTATTTT. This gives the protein CASSLMPTGTSGSYFQDTQYF.

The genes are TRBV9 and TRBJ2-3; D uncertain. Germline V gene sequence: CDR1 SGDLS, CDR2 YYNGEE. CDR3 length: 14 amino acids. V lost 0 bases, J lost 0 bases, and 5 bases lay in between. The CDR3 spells CASSVARSTDTQYF. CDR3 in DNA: TGTGCCAGCAGCGTAGCTAGGAGCACAGATACGCAGTATTTT. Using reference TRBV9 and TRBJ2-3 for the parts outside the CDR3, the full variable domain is DSGVTQTPKHLITATGQRVTLRCSPRSGDLSVYWYQQSLDQGLQFLIQYYNGEERAKGNILERFSAQQFPDLHSELNLSSLELGDSALYFCASSVARSTDTQYFGPGTRLTVL.

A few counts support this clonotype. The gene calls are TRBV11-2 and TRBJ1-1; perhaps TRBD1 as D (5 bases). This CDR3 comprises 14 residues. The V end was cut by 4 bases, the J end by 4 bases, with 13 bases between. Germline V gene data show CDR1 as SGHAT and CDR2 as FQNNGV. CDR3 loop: CASSSLQGLTEAFF. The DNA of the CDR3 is TGTGCCAGCAGCTCCCTGCAGGGTCTCACTGAAGCTTTCTTT.

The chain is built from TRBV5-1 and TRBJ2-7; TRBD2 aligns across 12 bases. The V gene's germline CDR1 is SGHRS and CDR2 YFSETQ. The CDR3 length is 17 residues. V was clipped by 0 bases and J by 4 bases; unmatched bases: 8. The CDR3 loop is CASSLGTSGASSYEQYF. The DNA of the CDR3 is TGCGCCAGCAGCTTGGGGACTAGCGGGGCGTCGTCGTACGAGCAGTACTTC. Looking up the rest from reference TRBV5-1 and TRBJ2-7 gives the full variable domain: KAGVTQTPRYLIKTRGQQVTLSCSPISGHRSVSWYQQTPGQGLQFLFEYFSETQRNKGNFPGRFSGRQFSNSRSEMNVSTLELGDSALYLCASSLGTSGASSYEQYFGPGTRLTVT.

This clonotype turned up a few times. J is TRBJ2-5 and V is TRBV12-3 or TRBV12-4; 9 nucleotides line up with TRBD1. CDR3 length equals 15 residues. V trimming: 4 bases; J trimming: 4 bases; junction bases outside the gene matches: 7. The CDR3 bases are TGTGCCAGCAGTTCCGGGACAGGGTTTATAGAGACCCAGTACTTC. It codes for CASSSGTGFIETQYF.

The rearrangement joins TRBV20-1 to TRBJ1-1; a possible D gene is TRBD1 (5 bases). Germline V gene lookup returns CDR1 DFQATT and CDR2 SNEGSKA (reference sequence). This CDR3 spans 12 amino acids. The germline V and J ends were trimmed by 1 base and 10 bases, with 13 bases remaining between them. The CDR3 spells CSARVGGVRAFF. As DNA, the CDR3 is TGCAGTGCTAGAGTTGGAGGGGTGAGAGCTTTCTTT.

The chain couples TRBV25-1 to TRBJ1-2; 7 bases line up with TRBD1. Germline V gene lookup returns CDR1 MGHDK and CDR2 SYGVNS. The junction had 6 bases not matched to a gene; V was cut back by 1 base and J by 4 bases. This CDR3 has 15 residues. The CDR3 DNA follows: TGTGCCAGCAGTGAATCTATGGGGACAGCCTATGGCTACACCTTC. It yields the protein CASSESMGTAYGYTF.

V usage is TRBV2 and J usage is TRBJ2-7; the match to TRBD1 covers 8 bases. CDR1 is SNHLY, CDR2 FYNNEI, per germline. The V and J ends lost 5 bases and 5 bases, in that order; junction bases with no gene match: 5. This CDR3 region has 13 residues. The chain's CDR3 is CASSNGQGNEQYV. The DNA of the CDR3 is TGTGCCAGCAGTAATGGACAGGGAAACGAGCAGTACGTC.

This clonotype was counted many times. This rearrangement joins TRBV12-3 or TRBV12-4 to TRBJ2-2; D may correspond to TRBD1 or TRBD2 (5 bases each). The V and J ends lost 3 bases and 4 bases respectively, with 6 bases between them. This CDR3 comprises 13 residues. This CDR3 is CASSLGVTGELFF. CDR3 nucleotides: TGTGCCAGCAGTTTGGGGGTCACCGGGGAGCTGTTTTTT.

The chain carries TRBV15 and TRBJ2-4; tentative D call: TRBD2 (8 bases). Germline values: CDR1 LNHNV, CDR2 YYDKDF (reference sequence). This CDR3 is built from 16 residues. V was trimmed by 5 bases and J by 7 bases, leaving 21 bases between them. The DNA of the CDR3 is TGTGCCACCAGCGCTCGGGGGGGGGTGACAGGGAACATTCAGTACTTC. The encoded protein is CATSARGGVTGNIQYF.

In DNA, the CDR3 is TGTGCCAGCATAGGGGGGAACTATGGCTACACCTTC. Amino acids: CASIGGNYGYTF. The V call is TRBV2, the J call TRBJ1-2; TRBD1 is a possible D gene (6 bases). V gave up 7 bases and J gave up 2 bases, with 8 bases separating them. The CDR3 covers 12 residues. CDR1 and CDR2 from the germline V gene are SNHLY and FYNNEI.

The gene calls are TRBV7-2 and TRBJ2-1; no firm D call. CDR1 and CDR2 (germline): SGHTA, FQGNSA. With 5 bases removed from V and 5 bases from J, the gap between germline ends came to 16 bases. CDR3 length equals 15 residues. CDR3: CASSPEERRNNEQFF. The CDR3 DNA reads TGTGCCAGCAGCCCCGAAGAGCGCAGAAACAATGAGCAGTTCTTC.

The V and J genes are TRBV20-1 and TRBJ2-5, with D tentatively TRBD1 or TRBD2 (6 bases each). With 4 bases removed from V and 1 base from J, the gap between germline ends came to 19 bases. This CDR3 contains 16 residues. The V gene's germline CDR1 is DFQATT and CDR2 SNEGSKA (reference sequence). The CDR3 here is CSANPRGRRIQETQYF. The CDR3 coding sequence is TGCAGTGCTAACCCCCGGGGGCGGAGAATCCAAGAGACCCAGTACTTC.

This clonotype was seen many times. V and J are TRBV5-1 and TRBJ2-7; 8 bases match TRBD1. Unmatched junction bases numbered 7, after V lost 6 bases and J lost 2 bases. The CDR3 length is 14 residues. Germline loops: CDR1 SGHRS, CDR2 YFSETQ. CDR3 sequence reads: CASNRGQGTYEQYF. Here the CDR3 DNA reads TGCGCCAGCAACCGAGGACAGGGTACCTACGAGCAGTACTTC.

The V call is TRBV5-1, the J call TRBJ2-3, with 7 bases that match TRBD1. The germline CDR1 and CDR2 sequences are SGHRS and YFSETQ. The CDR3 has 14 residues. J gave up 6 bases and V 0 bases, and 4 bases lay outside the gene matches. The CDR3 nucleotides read TGCGCCAGCAGCTTGGACAGGGGTAAGGATACGCAGTATTTT. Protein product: CASSLDRGKDTQYF. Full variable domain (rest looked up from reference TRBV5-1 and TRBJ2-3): KAGVTQTPRYLIKTRGQQVTLSCSPISGHRSVSWYQQTPGQGLQFLFEYFSETQRNKGNFPGRFSGRQFSNSRSEMNVSTLELGDSALYLCASSLDRGKDTQYFGPGTRLTVL.

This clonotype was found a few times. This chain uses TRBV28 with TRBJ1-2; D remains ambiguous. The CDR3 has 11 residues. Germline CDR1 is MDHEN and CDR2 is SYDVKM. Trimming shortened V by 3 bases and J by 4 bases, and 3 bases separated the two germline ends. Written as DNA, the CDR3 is TGTGCCAGCAGTTTTTTCTATGGCTACACCTTC. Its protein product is CASSFFYGYTF.

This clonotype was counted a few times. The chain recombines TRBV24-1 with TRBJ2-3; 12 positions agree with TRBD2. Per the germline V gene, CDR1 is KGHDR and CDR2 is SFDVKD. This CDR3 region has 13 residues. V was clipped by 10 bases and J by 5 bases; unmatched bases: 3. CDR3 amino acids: CATSSGGVDTQYF. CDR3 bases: TGTGCCACTTCTAGCGGGGGGGTAGATACGCAGTATTTT.

The CDR3 loop is CASSLELVEQFF. CDR3 coding DNA: TGTGCCAGCAGCTTAGAACTGGTTGAGCAGTTCTTC. This sequence joins TRBV11-3 and TRBJ2-1; no definite D call. The CDR3 runs 12 residues. Trimming pared 0 bases from V and 9 bases from J, leaving 6 bases between. Germline V CDR1 and CDR2: SGHNT, YENEEA.

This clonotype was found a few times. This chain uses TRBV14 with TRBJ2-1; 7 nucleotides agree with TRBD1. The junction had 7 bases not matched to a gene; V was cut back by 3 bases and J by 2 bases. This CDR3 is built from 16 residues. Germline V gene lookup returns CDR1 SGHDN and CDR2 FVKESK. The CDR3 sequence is CASSQVRDSTYNEQFF. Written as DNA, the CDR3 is TGTGCCAGCAGCCAGGTCCGGGACAGTACCTACAATGAGCAGTTCTTC.

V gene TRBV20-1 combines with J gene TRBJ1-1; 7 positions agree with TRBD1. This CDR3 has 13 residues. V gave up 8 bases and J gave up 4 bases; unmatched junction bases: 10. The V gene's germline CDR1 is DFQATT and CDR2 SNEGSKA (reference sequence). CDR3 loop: CSPLTGWVTEAFF. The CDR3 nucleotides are TGCAGTCCCCTGACAGGGTGGGTCACTGAAGCTTTCTTT.